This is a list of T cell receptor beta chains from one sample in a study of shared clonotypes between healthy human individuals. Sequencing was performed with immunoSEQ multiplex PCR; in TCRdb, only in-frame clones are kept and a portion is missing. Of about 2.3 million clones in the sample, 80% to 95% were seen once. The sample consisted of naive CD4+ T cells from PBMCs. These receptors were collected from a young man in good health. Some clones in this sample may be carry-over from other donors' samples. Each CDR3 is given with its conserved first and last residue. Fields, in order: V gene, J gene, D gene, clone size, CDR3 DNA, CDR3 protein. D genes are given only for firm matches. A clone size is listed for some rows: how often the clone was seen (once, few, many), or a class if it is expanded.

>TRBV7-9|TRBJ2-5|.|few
TGTGCCAGCAGCTGGGAAGAGACCCAGTACTTC
CASSWEETQYF
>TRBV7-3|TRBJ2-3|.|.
TGTGCCAGCAGCTTATCCGGGGGCACAGATACGCAGTATTTT
CASSLSGGTDTQYF
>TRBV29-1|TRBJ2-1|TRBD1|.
TGCAGCGTCTCACAGGGGAATGAGCAGTTCTTC
CSVSQGNEQFF
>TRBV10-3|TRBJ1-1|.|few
TGTGCCATCTTAGAGAACACTGAAGCTTTCTTT
CAILENTEAFF
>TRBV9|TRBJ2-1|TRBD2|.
TGTGCCAGCAGCGGTGGGACTAGCTCCTACAATGAGCAGTTCTTC
CASSGGTSSYNEQFF
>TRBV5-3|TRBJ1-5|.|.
TGTGCCAGAAGCTTGGGGGACCGCGTAGAGATGAATCAGCCCCAGCATTTT
CARSLGDRVEMNQPQHF
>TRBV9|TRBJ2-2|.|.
TGTGCCAGCAGCGTAGCCACCGGGGAGCTGTTTTTT
CASSVATGELFF
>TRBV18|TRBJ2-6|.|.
TGTGCCAGCTCCTCCATCCGGGACACGAGCTCTGGGGCCAACGTCCTGACTTTC
CASSSIRDTSSGANVLTF
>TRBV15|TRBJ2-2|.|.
TGTGCCACCAGCTACTGGACAACGAACACCGGGGAGCTGTTTTTT
CATSYWTTNTGELFF
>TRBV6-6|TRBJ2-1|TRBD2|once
TGTGCCAGCAGCCCGACTAGCGGGACCGTCAATGAGCAGTTCTTC
CASSPTSGTVNEQFF
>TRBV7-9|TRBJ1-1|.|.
TGTGCCAGCAGCTCGAGCAAGAACACTGAAGCTTTCTTT
CASSSSKNTEAFF
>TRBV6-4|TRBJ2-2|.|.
TGTGCCAGCAGTGACTCGAATGTCAGAGCAGGCGGGGAGCTGTTTTTT
CASSDSNVRAGGELFF
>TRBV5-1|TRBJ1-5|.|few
TGCGCCAGCAGCTTAACCCCACAAGAGCCCCAGCATTTT
CASSLTPQEPQHF
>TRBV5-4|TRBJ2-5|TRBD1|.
TGTGCCAGCAGCTTGGCTCCAGGGGGTGAAGAGACCCAGTACTTC
CASSLAPGGEETQYF
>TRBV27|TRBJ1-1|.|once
TGTGCCAGCAGTTTATCGAGTTGGCCCCTAGCAGTGAACACTGAAGCTTTCTTT
CASSLSSWPLAVNTEAFF
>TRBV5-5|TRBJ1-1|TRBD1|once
TGTGCCAGCAGCCTCGACAGGGGGCAGGGGTGGATAACTGAAGCTTTCTTT
CASSLDRGQGWITEAFF
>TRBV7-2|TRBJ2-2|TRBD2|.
TGTGCCAGCAGCTTCCTAGCGGGAGGTACCGGGGAGCTGTTTTTT
CASSFLAGGTGELFF
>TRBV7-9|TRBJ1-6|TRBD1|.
TGTGCCAGCAGCTTACGGGACAGGGGTTCACCCCTCCACTTT
CASSLRDRGSPLHF
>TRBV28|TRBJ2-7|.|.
TGTGCCAGCAGTTTATCACAGGGTTACGAGCAGTACTTC
CASSLSQGYEQYF
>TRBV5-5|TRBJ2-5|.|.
TGTGCCAGCAGCTTGGCCGTCGAAGGGACCCAGTACTTC
CASSLAVEGTQYF
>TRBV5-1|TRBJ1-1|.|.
TGCGCCAGCAGCTTGTCCGTAGGGAACACTGAAGCTTTCTTT
CASSLSVGNTEAFF
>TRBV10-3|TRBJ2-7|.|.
TGTGCCATCAGTAAAACTAGCACCTACGAGCAGTACTTC
CAISKTSTYEQYF
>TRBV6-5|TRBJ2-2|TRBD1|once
TGTGCCAGCAGTTCAGGGGGCACCGGGGAGCTGTTTTTT
CASSSGGTGELFF
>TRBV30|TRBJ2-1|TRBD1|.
TGTGCCTGGAGTGTACGGGACAGGGTCTTGTTCTTC
CAWSVRDRVLFF
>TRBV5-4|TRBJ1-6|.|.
TGTGCCAGCAGCTTGTTTGGGAGTCGGGATTCACCCCTCCACTTT
CASSLFGSRDSPLHF
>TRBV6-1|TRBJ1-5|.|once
TGTGCCAGCAGTGTCCGAACAGGTCCGCAGCCCCAGCATTTT
CASSVRTGPQPQHF
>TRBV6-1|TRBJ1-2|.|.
TGTGCCAGCATTGACCCGGACTATGGCTACACCTTC
CASIDPDYGYTF
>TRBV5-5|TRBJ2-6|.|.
TGTGCCAGCAGCCGGATCTCTGGGGCCAACGTCCTGACTTTC
CASSRISGANVLTF
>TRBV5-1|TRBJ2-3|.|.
TGCGCCAGCAGTTCGACGGGAATGGATACGCAGTATTTT
CASSSTGMDTQYF
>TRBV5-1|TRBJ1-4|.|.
TGCGCCAGCAGCTTGGGGTGGGGAGAGACTGCAACTAATGAAAAACTGTTTTTT
CASSLGWGETATNEKLFF
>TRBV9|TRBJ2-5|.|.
TGTGCCAGCAGCCCCGGTGGGGCCCCGGATACCCAGTACTTC
CASSPGGAPDTQYF
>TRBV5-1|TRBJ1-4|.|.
TGCGCCAGCAGCTTGGCCGGTAGGGGGGATGAAAAACTGTTTTTT
CASSLAGRGDEKLFF
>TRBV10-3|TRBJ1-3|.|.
TGTGCCATCAGTGCCGTGAGCTCTGGAAACACCATATATTTT
CAISAVSSGNTIYF
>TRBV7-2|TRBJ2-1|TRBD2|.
TGTGCCAGCAGCTTCGCCAGCGGGGTCTACAATGAGCAGTTCTTC
CASSFASGVYNEQFF
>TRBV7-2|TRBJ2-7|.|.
TGTGCCAGCAGCTTAGTCCTAATAACAACCTACGAGCAGTACTTC
CASSLVLITTYEQYF
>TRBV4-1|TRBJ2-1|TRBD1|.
TGCGCCAGCAGCCAAGCAGGGGGCAATGAGCAGTTCTTC
CASSQAGGNEQFF
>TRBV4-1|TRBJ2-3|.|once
TGCGCCAGCAGCCTTCCTCCGGGAGATACGCAGTATTTT
CASSLPPGDTQYF
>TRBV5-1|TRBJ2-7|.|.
TGCGCCAGCAGCGAGGGTGGGGAGCAGTACTTC
CASSEGGEQYF
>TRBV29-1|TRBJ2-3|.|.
TGCAGCGTTGAATCCAGGGGGGCAGATACGCAGTATTTT
CSVESRGADTQYF
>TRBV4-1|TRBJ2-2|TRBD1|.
TGCGCCAGCAGCAACAGGGGAATCACCGGGGAGCTGTTTTTT
CASSNRGITGELFF
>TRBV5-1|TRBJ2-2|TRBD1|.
TGCGCCAGCACGACAGGGGGCACGGCCGGGGAGCTGTTTTTT
CASTTGGTAGELFF
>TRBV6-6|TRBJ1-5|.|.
TGTGCCAGCAGCCCCGTTGGGCTAACCAATCAGCCCCAGCATTTT
CASSPVGLTNQPQHF
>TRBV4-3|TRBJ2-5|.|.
TGCGCCAGCAGCCCAACGCGCGCCCCGGGGGAGACCCAGTACTTC
CASSPTRAPGETQYF
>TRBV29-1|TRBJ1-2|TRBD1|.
TGCAGCGTGGTGGACAGGTTGGGGGGCTACACCTTC
CSVVDRLGGYTF
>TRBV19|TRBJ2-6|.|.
TGTGCCAGTATGTTGCAGGGGGGCTCTGGGGCCAACGTCCTGACTTTC
CASMLQGGSGANVLTF
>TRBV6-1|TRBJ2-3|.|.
TGTGCCAGCAGTAAGGCAGATACGCAGTATTTT
CASSKADTQYF
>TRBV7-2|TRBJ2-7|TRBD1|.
TGTGCCAGCAGCTTAGGGGACAGGGATCTAGAAGAGCAGTACTTC
CASSLGDRDLEEQYF
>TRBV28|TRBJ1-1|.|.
TGTGCCAGCAGTCCTTCAGGGGCTGAGATGAACACTGAAGCTTTCTTT
CASSPSGAEMNTEAFF
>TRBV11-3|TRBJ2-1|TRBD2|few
TGTGCCAGCAGCCCTGGGACTATTAGTGAGCAGTTCTTC
CASSPGTISEQFF
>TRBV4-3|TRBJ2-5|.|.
TGCGCCAGCAGCCCAAAGAGGGGAAATATGGAGACCCAGTACTTC
CASSPKRGNMETQYF
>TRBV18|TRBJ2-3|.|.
TGTGCCAGCTCAATCGTCGGGATTATTACAGATACGCAGTATTTT
CASSIVGIITDTQYF
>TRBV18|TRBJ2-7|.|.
TGTGCCAGCTCTTCCCCGGACAAGGCCTCGGACGAGCAGTACTTC
CASSSPDKASDEQYF
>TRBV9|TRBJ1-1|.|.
TGTGCCAGCAGCGTTGACACGGGCACTGAAGCTTTCTTT
CASSVDTGTEAFF
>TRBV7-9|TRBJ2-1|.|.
TGTGCCAGCAGCTGGCGACAGACTACGAGGAATGAGCAGTTCTTC
CASSWRQTTRNEQFF
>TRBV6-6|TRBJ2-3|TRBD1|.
TGTGCCAGCAGCCTCCCGACAGGGGGCAGAGATACGCAGTATTTT
CASSLPTGGRDTQYF